What follows are 7 T cell receptor beta chains derived from one specimen sequenced in a study of T cell repertoires in cytomegalovirus infection. Via MiXCR, TCRdb re-called the reads, giving one row per CDR3 protein. Among roughly 500,000 distinct CDR3 sequences, approximately 46% were seen once, and the ten largest hold about 41%. Antigens for these TCRs are unknown. This material consisted of cultured PBMCs, taken from culture after CMV antigen stimulation. Every receptor here comes from a human donor in good health (CMV status not recorded). Some clones in this sample may be carry-over from other donors' samples.

This clonotype has ten or more counts. The chain recombines TRBV7-2 with TRBJ2-1; TRBD1 matches at 7 bases. V lost 4 bases to trimming and J lost 2 bases; unmatched junction nucleotides: 5. This CDR3 is built from 15 residues. Germline CDR1 is SGHTA and CDR2 is FQGNSA. The CDR3 region is CASSSQGSPYNEQFF. The CDR3 DNA is TGTGCCAGCAGCTCACAGGGGTCTCCCTACAATGAGCAGTTCTTC.

The rearrangement joins TRBV6-1 to TRBJ1-2; D uncertain. Germline-derived CDR1 and CDR2 are MNHNS and SASEGT. V shed 1 base and J shed 8 bases, with 8 bases lying between them. The CDR3 totals 12 residues. The DNA for the CDR3 is TGTGCCAGCAGTGAAGGTCCTTGGGGCTACACCTTC. Translation: CASSEGPWGYTF.

The genes are TRBV5-6 and TRBJ1-2; D gene uncertain. The V and J ends lost 3 bases and 5 bases respectively, with 11 bases between them. The germline CDR1 and CDR2 sequences are SGHDT and YYEEEE. The CDR3 sequence is 13 residues long. CDR3 in DNA: TGTGCCAGCAGCTCTGGTGGGTGGTATGGCTACACCTTC. It translates to CASSSGGWYGYTF.

The chain employs TRBV4-2 and TRBJ2-1; TRBD2 aligns across 12 bases. Looked up from germline, CDR1 is LGHNA and CDR2 is YNFKEQ. Trimming took 1 base from V and 1 from J; bases not matched to a gene: 5. The CDR3 sequence is 18 residues long. DNA for the CDR3: TGTGCCAGCAGCCAAGTCGGGCTAGCGGGGGGGTCCTACAATGAGCAGTTCTTC. Protein: CASSQVGLAGGSYNEQFF.

V and J are TRBV7-2 and TRBJ2-5; D gene uncertain. V was shortened by 5 bases and J by 2 bases, with 12 bases between the two germline ends. The CDR3 has 14 amino acids. Looked up from germline, CDR1 is SGHTA and CDR2 is FQGNSA. Here the CDR3 reads CASSLGMSQETQYF. CDR3 DNA: TGTGCCAGCAGCCTAGGCATGTCACAAGAGACCCAGTACTTC.

This chain links TRBV7-9 with TRBJ2-7, with D possibly matching TRBD1 (5 bases). This CDR3 region has 15 residues. The germline V gene encodes CDR1 SEHNR and CDR2 FQNEAQ (reference sequence). The ends were cut back, 5 bases at V and 5 bases at J, with 19 bases in the middle. The CDR3 region has the DNA TGTGCCAGCAGCCTACTGGGGCCGGACGACGACGAGCAGTACTTC. Protein: CASSLLGPDDDEQYF. The whole variable domain, filled in from reference TRBV7-9 and TRBJ2-7, reads DTGVSQNPRHKITKRGQNVTFRCDPISEHNRLYWYRQTLGQGPEFLTYFQNEAQLEKSRLLSDRFSAERPKGSFSTLEIQRTEQGDSAMYLCASSLLGPDDDEQYFGPGTRLTVT.

This clonotype was counted only a few times. The rearrangement uses TRBV7-8 and TRBJ2-3; 12 nucleotides agree with TRBD2. V trimming: 0 bases; J trimming: 1 base; junction bases outside the gene matches: 5. There are 18 residues in the CDR3. Per the germline V gene, CDR1 is SGHVS and CDR2 is FQNEAQ. CDR3 sequence: CASSLAPTSGRGTDTQYF. CDR3 nucleotides: TGTGCCAGCAGCTTAGCGCCGACTAGCGGGAGAGGCACAGATACGCAGTATTTT.